This record looks at one T cell receptor beta chain sequence and its context. Its antigen is not identified. Measured with immunoSEQ multiplex PCR; TCRdb has only the in-frame clones, and not every one. The sample includes over 200,000 clones, around four fifths of them seen just once. The data originate from a study of cytomegalovirus exposure and HLA in healthy donors. At the level of the study: The 110 or so validation repertoires were produced on the same platform as the 720 or so repertoires of the first cohort. This was reported in a later analysis. General study findings and limits: Most sequenced TCRs were rare (though some public TCRs occurred in many donors). The study designated 150 to 200 TCR beta chains cytomegalovirus-associated. It was found in a later analysis that first-cohort TCR clusters tended to co-occur in the 95 to 150 validation repertoires.

The germline V gene has CDR1 SNHLY and CDR2 FYNNEI. The V end was cut by 0 bases, the J end by 4 bases, with 15 bases between. The CDR3 runs to 16 residues. The sequenced material came from PBMCs. This receptor was identified in a woman aged 18-29 years in good health and CMV-seronegative. The V call is TRBV2, the J call TRBJ2-5; D may match TRBD1 or TRBD2 (5 bases each). CDR3 sequence reads: CASSEAWSRDRETQYF. CDR3 DNA sequence: TGTGCCAGCAGTGAAGCGTGGTCGAGGGACCGAGAGACCCAGTACTTC.